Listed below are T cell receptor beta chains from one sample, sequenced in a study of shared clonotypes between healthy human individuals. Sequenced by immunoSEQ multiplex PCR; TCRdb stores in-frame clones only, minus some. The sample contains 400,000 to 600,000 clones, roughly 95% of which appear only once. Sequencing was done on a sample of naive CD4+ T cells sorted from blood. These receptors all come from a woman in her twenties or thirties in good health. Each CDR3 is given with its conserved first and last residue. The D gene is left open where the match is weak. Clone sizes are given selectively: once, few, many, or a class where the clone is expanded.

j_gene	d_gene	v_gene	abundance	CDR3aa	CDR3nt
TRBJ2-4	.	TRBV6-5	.	CASSYSRGGNIQYF	TGTGCCAGCAGTTACTCTAGAGGCGGTAACATTCAGTACTTC
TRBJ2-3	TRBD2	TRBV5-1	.	CASSLRLAGRRTDTQYF	TGCGCCAGCAGCTTGCGGTTAGCGGGAAGGAGGACAGATACGCAGTATTTT
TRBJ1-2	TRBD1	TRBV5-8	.	CASSFPSRDRGPSNYGYTF	TGTGCCAGCAGCTTCCCAAGCCGGGACAGGGGGCCCTCTAACTATGGCTACACCTTC
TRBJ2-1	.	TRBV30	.	CAWSVHFREQFF	TGTGCCTGGAGTGTACATTTTCGTGAGCAGTTCTTC
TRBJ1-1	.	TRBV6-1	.	CASHVGGGAFF	TGTGCCAGCCACGTGGGGGGTGGGGCTTTCTTT
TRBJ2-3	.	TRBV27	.	CASRELAGRKRDTQYF	TGTGCCAGCAGAGAACTAGCTGGGAGAAAGCGAGATACGCAGTATTTT
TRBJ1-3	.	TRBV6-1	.	CASSDGPKGNTIYF	TGTGCCAGCAGTGATGGACCAAAGGGAAACACCATATATTTT
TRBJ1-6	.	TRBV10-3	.	CAISADMGANNSPLHF	TGTGCCATCAGTGCCGACATGGGGGCTAATAATTCACCCCTCCACTTT
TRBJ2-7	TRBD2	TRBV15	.	CATSKKILAGVYEQYF	TGTGCCACCAGCAAGAAGATACTAGCGGGAGTTTACGAGCAGTACTTC
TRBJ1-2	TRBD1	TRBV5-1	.	CASSFGVGQGAYGYTF	TGCGCCAGCAGCTTCGGAGTGGGACAGGGGGCCTATGGCTACACCTTC
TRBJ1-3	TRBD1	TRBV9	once	CASRSTGFGNTIYF	TGTGCCAGCAGATCGACAGGGTTCGGAAACACCATATATTTT
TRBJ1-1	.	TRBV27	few	CASSLVGWNTEAFF	TGTGCCAGCAGTTTAGTAGGTTGGAACACTGAAGCTTTCTTT
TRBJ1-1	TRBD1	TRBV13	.	CASSWTGDTEAFF	TGTGCCAGCAGCTGGACAGGGGACACTGAAGCTTTCTTT
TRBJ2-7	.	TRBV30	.	CAWNRAGNSYEQYF	TGTGCCTGGAATAGGGCAGGGAACTCCTACGAGCAGTACTTC
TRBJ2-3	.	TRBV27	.	CASSYHQASSTDTQYF	TGTGCCAGCAGTTACCATCAGGCCTCTAGCACAGATACGCAGTATTTT
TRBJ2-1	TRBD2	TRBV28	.	CASTSGGGAYNEQFF	TGTGCCAGCACCTCCGGCGGGGGGGCCTACAATGAGCAGTTCTTC
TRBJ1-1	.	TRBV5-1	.	CASRPIVAPNTEAFF	TGCGCCAGCAGACCAATCGTGGCACCGAACACTGAAGCTTTCTTT
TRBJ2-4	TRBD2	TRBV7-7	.	CASSRPGLAGDGNIQYF	TGTGCCAGCAGCCGACCGGGACTAGCGGGAGACGGAAACATTCAGTACTTC
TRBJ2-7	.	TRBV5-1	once	CASSLASTYEQYF	TGCGCCAGCAGCTTGGCGTCGACCTACGAGCAGTACTTC
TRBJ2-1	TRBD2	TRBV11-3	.	CASSGTSGVGNEQFF	TGTGCCAGCAGCGGGACTAGCGGGGTGGGAAATGAGCAGTTCTTC
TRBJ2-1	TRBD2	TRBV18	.	CASSPRGLAGPPAKDNEQFF	TGTGCCAGCTCACCACGAGGACTAGCGGGACCTCCCGCTAAGGACAATGAGCAGTTCTTC
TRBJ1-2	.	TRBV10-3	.	CAISGEGSYGYTF	TGTGCCATCAGTGGAGAGGGGTCCTATGGCTACACCTTC
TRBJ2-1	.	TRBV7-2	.	CASSPLAPNEQFF	TGTGCCAGCAGTCCCCTAGCCCCCAATGAGCAGTTCTTC
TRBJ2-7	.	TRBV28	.	CASSWAGTDYEQYF	TGTGCCAGCAGCTGGGCCGGGACGGACTACGAGCAGTACTTC
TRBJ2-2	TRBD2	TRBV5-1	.	CASSLGFLAGGLVTGELFF	TGCGCCAGCAGCTTGGGGTTTCTAGCGGGAGGACTCGTTACCGGGGAGCTGTTTTTT
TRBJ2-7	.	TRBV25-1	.	CASKQSSYEQYF	TGTGCCAGCAAACAAAGCTCCTACGAGCAGTACTTC
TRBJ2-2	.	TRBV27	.	CASSLQRAAGELFF	TGTGCCAGCAGTTTACAAAGGGCCGCCGGGGAGCTGTTTTTT
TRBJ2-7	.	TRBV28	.	CASGSAYEQYF	TGTGCCAGCGGGTCGGCCTACGAGCAGTACTTC
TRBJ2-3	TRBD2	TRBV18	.	CASSGTSGSTDTQYF	TGTGCCAGCTCAGGGACTAGCGGGAGCACAGATACGCAGTATTTT
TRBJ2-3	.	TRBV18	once	CASSPSLADTQYF	TGTGCCAGCTCACCTAGTCTGGCAGATACGCAGTATTTT
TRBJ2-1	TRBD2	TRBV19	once	CASSILAGGPYEQFF	TGTGCCAGTAGTATACTAGCGGGAGGGCCATATGAGCAGTTCTTC
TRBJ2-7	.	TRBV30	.	CAWTIRGDEQYF	TGTGCCTGGACCATCAGGGGTGACGAGCAGTACTTC
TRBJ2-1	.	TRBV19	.	CASERRDGPYNEQFF	TGTGCCAGTGAAAGGCGCGATGGACCCTACAATGAGCAGTTCTTC
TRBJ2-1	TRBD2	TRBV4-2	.	CASSQTLGGTGEQFF	TGTGCCAGCAGCCAAACCTTGGGGGGGACCGGTGAGCAGTTCTTC
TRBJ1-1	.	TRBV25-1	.	CASSAAGKLKAFF	TGTGCCAGCAGTGCGGCAGGGAAATTGAAAGCTTTCTTT
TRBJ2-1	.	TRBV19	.	CASSIGQANNEQFF	TGTGCCAGTAGTATAGGGCAGGCCAACAATGAGCAGTTCTTC
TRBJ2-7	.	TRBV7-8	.	CASTPQGGPYEQYF	TGTGCCAGCACCCCGCAGGGAGGTCCCTACGAGCAGTACTTC
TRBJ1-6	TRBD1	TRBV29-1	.	CSVEDRFNLHDSPLHF	TGCAGCGTAGAGGACAGGTTTAACCTCCATGATTCACCCCTCCACTTT
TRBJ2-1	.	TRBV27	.	CASSLIRTDLSNEQFF	TGTGCCAGCAGTTTGATCAGGACAGACCTGAGCAATGAGCAGTTCTTC
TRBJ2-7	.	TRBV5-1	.	CASSFGGYYEQYF	TGCGCCAGCAGCTTCGGCGGATACTACGAGCAGTACTTC
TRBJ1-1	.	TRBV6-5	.	CASSYPEGGPGTEAFF	TGTGCCAGCAGTTATCCCGAGGGGGGTCCGGGCACTGAAGCTTTCTTT
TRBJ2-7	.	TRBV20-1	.	CSAPRSYEQYF	TGCAGTGCCCCCCGCTCCTACGAGCAGTACTTC
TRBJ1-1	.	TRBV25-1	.	CASNNQGNAEAFF	TGTGCCAGCAACAACCAGGGGAACGCTGAAGCTTTCTTT
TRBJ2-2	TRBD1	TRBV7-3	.	CASSLDPRDRNTGELFF	TGTGCCAGCAGCTTAGACCCCCGGGACAGGAACACCGGGGAGCTGTTTTTT